This T cell receptor beta chain was sequenced during a study of blood T cell repertoires in COVID-19. Overall study context: Sites across the United States, Italy and Spain contributed samples from acute and convalescent COVID-19. PBMCs, B-cell-depleted T cells, or T cells were the source of the cDNA or gDNA that made up the material.

Under the authors' procedure: Amplifying reference gene primers gave estimates of nucleated cell counts. Assay used: immunoSEQ multiplex PCR; TCRdb lists only in-frame clones, some missing. That table furnishes V, J and clone size, whereas the DNA furnished D and trimming. The repertoire holds 150,000 to 200,000 clones, with around 79% as singletons. This receptor was obtained from a man aged 60 to 69 with active or convalescent COVID-19. Sequencing was performed on peripheral blood.

Here the CDR3 reads CATSDSGLLGTDTQYF. CDR3 nucleotide sequence: TGTGCCACCAGTGATTCGGGACTCCTCGGCACAGATACGCAGTATTTT. The rearrangement links TRBV24-1 to TRBJ2-3; the D gene is possibly TRBD2 (6 bases). With 2 bases removed from V and 1 base from J, the gap between germline ends came to 12 bases. Germline V gene sequence: CDR1 KGHDR, CDR2 SFDVKD. This CDR3 contains 16 residues.